Sequencing of this T cell receptor (beta chain) was carried out in a study of early T cells in non-severe SARS-CoV-2 infection. The CDR3 is made up of 14 amino acids. Trimming took 4 bases from V and 4 from J; bases not matched to a gene: 3. The germline V gene encodes CDR1 MDHEN and CDR2 SYDVKM. This clonotype has ten or more counts. Attached unique molecular identifiers marked individual cDNA molecules. Each CDR3 protein gets one entry after TCRdb re-called the 5' RACE reads with MiXCR. The sample lists 55,000 to 75,000 distinct CDR3 sequences, around 13% occurring once. This receptor was identified in an adult who was a healthcare worker with PCR-confirmed SARS-CoV-2 infection or an uninfected control (not recorded which). Sequences were obtained from whole blood. The chain carries TRBV28 and TRBJ2-2; 7 bases fit TRBD1. The CDR3 sequence is CASSSWDSTGELFF. The CDR3 bases are TGTGCCAGCAGTTCGTGGGACAGCACCGGGGAGCTGTTTTTT.